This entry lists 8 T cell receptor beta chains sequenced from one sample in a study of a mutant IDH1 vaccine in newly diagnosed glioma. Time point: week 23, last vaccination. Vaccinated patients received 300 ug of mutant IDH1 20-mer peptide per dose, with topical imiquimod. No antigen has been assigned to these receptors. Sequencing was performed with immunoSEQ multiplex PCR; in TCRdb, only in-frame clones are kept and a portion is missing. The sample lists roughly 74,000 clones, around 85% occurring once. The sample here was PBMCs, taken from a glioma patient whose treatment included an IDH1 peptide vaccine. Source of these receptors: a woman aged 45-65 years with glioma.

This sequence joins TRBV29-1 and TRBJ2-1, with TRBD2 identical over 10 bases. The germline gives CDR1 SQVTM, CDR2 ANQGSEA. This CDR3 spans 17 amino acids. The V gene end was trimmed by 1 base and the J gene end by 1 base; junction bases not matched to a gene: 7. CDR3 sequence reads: CSVEGVALAGSYNEQFF. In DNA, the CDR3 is TGCAGCGTTGAAGGTGTGGCACTAGCGGGATCCTACAATGAGCAGTTCTTC.

The DNA of the CDR3 is TGTGCCAGCTCGCGGAACACCGGGGAGCTGTTTTTT. Its protein product is CASSRNTGELFF. The genes are TRBV18 and TRBJ2-2; D gene uncertain. Germline V CDR1 and CDR2: KGHSH, LQKENI. V was cut by 6 bases and J by 1 base, with 3 bases left in between. This CDR3 comprises 12 residues.

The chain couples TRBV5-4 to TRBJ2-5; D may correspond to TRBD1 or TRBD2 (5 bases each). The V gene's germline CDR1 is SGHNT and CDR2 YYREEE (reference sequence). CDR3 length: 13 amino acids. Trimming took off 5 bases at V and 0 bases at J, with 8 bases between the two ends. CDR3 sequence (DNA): TGTGCCAGCAGACCGGGACACCAAGAGACCCAGTACTTC. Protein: CASRPGHQETQYF.

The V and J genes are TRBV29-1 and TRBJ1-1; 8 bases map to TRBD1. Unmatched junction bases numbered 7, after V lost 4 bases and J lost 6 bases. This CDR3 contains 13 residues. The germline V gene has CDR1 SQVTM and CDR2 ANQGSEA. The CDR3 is CSVGSGRGPEAFF. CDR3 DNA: TGCAGCGTTGGTTCGGGCAGGGGGCCTGAAGCTTTCTTT. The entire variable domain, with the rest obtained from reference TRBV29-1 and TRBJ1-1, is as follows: SAVISQKPSRDICQRGTSLTIQCQVDSQVTMMFWYRQQPGQSLTLIATANQGSEATYESGFVIDKFPISRPNLTFSTLTVSNMSPEDSSIYLCSVGSGRGPEAFFGQGTRLTVV.

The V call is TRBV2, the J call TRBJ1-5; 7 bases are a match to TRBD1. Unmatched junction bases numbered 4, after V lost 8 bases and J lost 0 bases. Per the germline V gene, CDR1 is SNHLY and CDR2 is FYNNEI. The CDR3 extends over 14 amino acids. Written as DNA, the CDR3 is TGTGCCAGCCGGGACAGCTATAGCAATCAGCCCCAGCATTTT. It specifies CASRDSYSNQPQHF. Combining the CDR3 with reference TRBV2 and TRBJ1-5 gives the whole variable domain EPEVTQTPSHQVTQMGQEVILRCVPISNHLYFYWYRQILGQKVEFLVSFYNNEISEKSEIFDDQFSVERPDGSNFTLKIRSTKLEDSAMYFCASRDSYSNQPQHFGDGTRLSIL.

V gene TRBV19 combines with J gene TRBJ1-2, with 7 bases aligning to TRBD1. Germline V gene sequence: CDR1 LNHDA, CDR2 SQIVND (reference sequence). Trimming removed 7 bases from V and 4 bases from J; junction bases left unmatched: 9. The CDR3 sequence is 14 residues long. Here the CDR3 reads CASISGQGGYGYTF. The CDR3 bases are TGTGCCAGTATATCAGGGCAGGGGGGCTATGGCTACACCTTC.

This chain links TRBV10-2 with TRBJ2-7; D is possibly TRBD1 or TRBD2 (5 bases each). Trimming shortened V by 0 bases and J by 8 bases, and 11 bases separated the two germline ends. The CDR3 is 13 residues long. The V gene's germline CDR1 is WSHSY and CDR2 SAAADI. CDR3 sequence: CASSESGPSKQYF. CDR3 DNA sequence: TGCGCCAGCAGTGAGTCGGGACCGTCGAAGCAGTACTTC.

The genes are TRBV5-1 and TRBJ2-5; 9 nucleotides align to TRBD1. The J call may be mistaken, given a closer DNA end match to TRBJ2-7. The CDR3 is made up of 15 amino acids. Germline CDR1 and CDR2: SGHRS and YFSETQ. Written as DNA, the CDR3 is TGCGCCAGCAGCTTGGCCGGGACAGGGTCCTACGAGCAGTACTTC. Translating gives CASSLAGTGSYEQYF.